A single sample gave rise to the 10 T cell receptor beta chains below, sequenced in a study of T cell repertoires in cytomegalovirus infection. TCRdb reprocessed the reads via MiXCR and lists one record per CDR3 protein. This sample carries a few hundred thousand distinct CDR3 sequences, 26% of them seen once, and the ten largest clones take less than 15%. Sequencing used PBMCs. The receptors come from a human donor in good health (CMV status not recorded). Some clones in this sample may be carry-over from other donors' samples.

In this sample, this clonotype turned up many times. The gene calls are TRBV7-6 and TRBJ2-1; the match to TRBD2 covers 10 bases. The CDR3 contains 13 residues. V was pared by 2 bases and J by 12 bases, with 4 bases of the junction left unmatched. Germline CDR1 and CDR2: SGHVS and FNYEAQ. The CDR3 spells CASSLLAGVGQFF. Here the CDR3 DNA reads TGTGCCAGCAGCTTACTAGCGGGGGTGGGGCAGTTCTTC.

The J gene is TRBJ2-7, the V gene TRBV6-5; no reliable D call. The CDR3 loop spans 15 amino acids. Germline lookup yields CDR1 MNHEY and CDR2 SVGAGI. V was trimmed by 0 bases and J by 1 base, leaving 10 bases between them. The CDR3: CASSYSSRVSYEQYF. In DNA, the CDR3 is TGTGCCAGCAGTTACTCGAGTCGAGTTTCCTACGAGCAGTACTTC.

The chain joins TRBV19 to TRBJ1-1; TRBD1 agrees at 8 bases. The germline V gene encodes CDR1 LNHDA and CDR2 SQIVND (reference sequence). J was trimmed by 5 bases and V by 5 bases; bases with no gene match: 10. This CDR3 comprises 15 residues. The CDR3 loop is CASSWVGTGKTEAFF. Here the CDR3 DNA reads TGTGCCAGTAGTTGGGTGGGGACAGGAAAAACTGAAGCTTTCTTT.

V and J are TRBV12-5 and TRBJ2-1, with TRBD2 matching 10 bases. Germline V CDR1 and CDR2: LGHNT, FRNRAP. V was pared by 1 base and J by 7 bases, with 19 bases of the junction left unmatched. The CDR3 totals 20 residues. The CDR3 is CASGLADWGGAGGPRNEQFF. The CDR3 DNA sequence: TGTGCTAGTGGTTTGGCGGACTGGGGGGGAGCGGGAGGGCCGAGGAATGAGCAGTTCTTC.

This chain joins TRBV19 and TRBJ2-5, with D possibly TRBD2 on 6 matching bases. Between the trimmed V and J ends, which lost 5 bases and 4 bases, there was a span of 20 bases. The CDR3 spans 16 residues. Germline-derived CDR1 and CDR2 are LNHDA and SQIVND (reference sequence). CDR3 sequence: CASSSSPGTRRETQYF. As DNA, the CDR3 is TGTGCCAGTAGTTCTTCTCCCGGGACTCGAAGAGAGACCCAGTACTTC.

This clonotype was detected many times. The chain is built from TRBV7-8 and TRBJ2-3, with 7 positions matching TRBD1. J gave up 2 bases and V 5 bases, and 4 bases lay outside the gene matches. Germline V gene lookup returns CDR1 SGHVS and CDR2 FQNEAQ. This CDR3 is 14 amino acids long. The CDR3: CASSRGRATDTQYF. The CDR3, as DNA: TGTGCCAGCAGCAGGGGGCGGGCCACAGATACGCAGTATTTT.

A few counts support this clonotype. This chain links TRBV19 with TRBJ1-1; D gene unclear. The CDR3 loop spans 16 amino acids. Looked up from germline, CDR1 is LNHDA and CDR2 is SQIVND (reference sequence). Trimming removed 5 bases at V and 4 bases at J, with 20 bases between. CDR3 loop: CASSRRVRDWGTEAFF. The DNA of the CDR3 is TGTGCCAGTAGTCGTAGGGTCCGGGATTGGGGCACTGAAGCTTTCTTT.

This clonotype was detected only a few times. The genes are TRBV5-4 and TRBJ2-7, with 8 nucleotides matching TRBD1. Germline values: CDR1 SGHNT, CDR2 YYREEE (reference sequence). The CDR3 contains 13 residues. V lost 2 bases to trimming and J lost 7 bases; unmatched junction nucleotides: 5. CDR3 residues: CASSFQGAEEQYF. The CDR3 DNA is TGTGCCAGCAGCTTTCAGGGGGCGGAAGAGCAGTACTTC.

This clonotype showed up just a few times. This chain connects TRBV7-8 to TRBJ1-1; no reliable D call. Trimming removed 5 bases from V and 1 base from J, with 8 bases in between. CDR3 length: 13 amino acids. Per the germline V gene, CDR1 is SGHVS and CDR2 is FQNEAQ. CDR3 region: CASSRGSNTEAFF. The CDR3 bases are TGTGCCAGCAGCCGCGGTTCGAACACTGAAGCTTTCTTT. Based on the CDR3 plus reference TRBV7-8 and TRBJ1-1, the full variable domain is GAGVSQSPRYKVAKRGQDVALRCDPISGHVSLFWYQQALGQGPEFLTYFQNEAQLDKSGLPSDRFFAERPEGSVSTLKIQRTQQEDSAVYLCASSRGSNTEAFFGQGTRLTVV.

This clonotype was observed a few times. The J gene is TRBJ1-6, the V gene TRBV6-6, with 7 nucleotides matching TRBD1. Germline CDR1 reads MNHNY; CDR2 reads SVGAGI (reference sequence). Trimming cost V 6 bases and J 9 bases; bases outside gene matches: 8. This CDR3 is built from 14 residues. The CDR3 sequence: CASSPGTVTSPLHF. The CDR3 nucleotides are TGTGCCAGCAGCCCCGGGACAGTCACTTCACCCCTCCACTTT.